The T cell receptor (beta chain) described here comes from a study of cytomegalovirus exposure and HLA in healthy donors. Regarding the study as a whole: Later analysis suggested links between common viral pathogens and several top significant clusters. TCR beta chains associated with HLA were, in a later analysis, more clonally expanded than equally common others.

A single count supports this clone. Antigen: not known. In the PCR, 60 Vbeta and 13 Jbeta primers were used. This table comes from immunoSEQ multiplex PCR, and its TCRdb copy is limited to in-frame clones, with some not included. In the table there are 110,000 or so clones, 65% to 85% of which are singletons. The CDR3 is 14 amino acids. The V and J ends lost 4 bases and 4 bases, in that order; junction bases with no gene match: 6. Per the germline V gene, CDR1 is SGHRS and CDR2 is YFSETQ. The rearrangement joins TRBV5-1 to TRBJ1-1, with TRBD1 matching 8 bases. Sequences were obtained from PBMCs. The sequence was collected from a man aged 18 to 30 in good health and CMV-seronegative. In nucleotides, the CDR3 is TGCGCCAGCAGCCAGGGGGCGCGGGGCACTGAAGCTTTCTTT. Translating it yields CASSQGARGTEAFF.